The rows below give T cell receptor beta chains drawn from one sample of a study of T cells in localized non-small cell lung cancer. The data were produced by immunoSEQ multiplex PCR, yet TCRdb's version contains in-frame clones alone and is incomplete. The data hold tens of thousands of clones, with approximately 84% observed a single time. Sequenced here: peripheral blood, sampled before any cancer treatment. Receptor source: a female donor at least 60 years old with stage I lung adenocarcinoma. The CDR3 runs from the conserved cysteine through the conserved F or W. A D gene is named only where the DNA matches it firmly. Not all rows give a size; the values are once, few, many and, for expanded clones, a class.

J gene | clone size | V gene | D gene | CDR3 protein | CDR3 DNA
TRBJ2-3 | . | TRBV5-8 | TRBD2 | CASSLQAGRDTQYF | TGTGCCAGCAGCTTACAAGCGGGGCGGGATACGCAGTATTTT
TRBJ1-1 | few | TRBV2 | . | CASHENTEAFF | TGTGCCAGCCACGAGAACACTGAAGCTTTCTTT
TRBJ2-3 | . | TRBV29-1 | TRBD2 | CSGKLAGGVDTQYF | TGCAGCGGGAAACTAGCGGGAGGGGTAGATACGCAGTATTTT
TRBJ2-7 | . | TRBV12-5 | TRBD1 | CASGLGLGQGGSEQYF | TGTGCTAGTGGTTTGGGTCTCGGACAGGGCGGATCCGAGCAGTACTTC
TRBJ2-2 | . | TRBV11-2 | . | CASSSIVAGELFF | TGTGCCAGCAGCTCGATCGTCGCCGGGGAGCTGTTTTTT
TRBJ1-1 | . | TRBV5-6 | . | CASSFIDSTAEAFF | TGTGCCAGCAGCTTTATCGACAGTACCGCTGAAGCTTTCTTT
TRBJ2-5 | . | TRBV7-8 | . | CASSLVPADGANF | TGTGCCAGCAGCTTAGTACCCGCTGACGGGGCCAACTTC
TRBJ1-1 | . | TRBV11-3 | . | CASNSAGRRAFF | TGTGCCAGCAACTCCGCGGGAAGAAGAGCTTTCTTT
TRBJ1-2 | . | TRBV10-3 | TRBD1 | CAINRQGANYGYTF | TGTGCCATCAACCGACAGGGGGCTAACTATGGCTACACCTTC
TRBJ1-3 | . | TRBV29-1 | . | CSVEHGRSGNTIYF | TGCAGCGTTGAGCACGGCCGCTCTGGAAACACCATATATTTT
TRBJ2-7 | . | TRBV5-1 | TRBD2 | CASSSSTSGYEQYF | TGCGCCAGCAGCTCGTCGACTAGCGGCTACGAGCAGTACTTC
TRBJ1-2 | . | TRBV5-4 | . | CASSLSLESYGYTF | TGTGCCAGCAGCTTGTCTTTGGAAAGCTATGGCTACACCTTC
TRBJ1-2 | . | TRBV7-8 | . | CASSLAGGVRDGYTF | TGTGCCAGCAGCTTAGCCGGCGGGGTAAGGGATGGCTACACCTTC
TRBJ1-5 | once | TRBV6-1 | TRBD1 | CASSEVGARQGPSRPQHF | TGTGCCAGCAGTGAAGTGGGTGCGAGACAGGGCCCCTCGCGGCCCCAGCATTTT
TRBJ1-2 | . | TRBV5-1 | . | CASSQGNGYTF | TGCGCCAGCAGTCAAGGGAATGGCTACACCTTC
TRBJ2-3 | . | TRBV11-2 | TRBD2 | CASTMTSGSPDTQYF | TGTGCCAGCACCATGACTAGCGGGAGTCCAGATACGCAGTATTTT
TRBJ1-1 | . | TRBV6-5 | TRBD1 | CASSFGQGGTEAFF | TGTGCCAGCAGCTTTGGACAGGGGGGGACTGAAGCTTTCTTT
TRBJ2-1 | . | TRBV7-3 | . | CASSLIGARNEQFF | TGTGCCAGCAGCTTAATAGGGGCGAGGAATGAGCAGTTCTTC
TRBJ1-6 | . | TRBV5-1 | . | CASSPLSGGGGSPLHF | TGCGCCAGCAGCCCTCTATCTGGTGGTGGCGGTTCACCCCTCCACTTT
TRBJ2-7 | few | TRBV27 | TRBD2 | CASSWTSGTSYEQYF | TGTGCCAGCAGCTGGACTAGCGGAACCTCCTACGAGCAGTACTTC
TRBJ1-5 | . | TRBV2 | . | CASKGDNQPQHF | TGTGCCAGCAAAGGCGACAATCAGCCCCAGCATTTT
TRBJ2-7 | . | TRBV14 | TRBD2 | CASSPRLAGVVYEQYF | TGTGCCAGCAGCCCCCGACTAGCGGGAGTGGTATACGAGCAGTACTTC
TRBJ2-5 | . | TRBV5-1 | TRBD2 | CASSFSGTSGRQTQYF | TGCGCCAGCAGCTTCTCCGGGACTAGCGGGAGGCAGACCCAGTACTTC
TRBJ2-3 | . | TRBV4-2 | TRBD2 | CASSQLTSGGPLNTDTQYF | TGTGCCAGCAGCCAGCTGACTAGCGGGGGGCCACTCAACACAGATACGCAGTATTTT
TRBJ2-5 | . | TRBV11-3 | . | CASSYKETQYF | TGTGCCAGCAGCTACAAAGAGACCCAGTACTTC
TRBJ1-6 | few | TRBV2 | . | CASRGGFNNSPLHF | TGTGCCAGCAGGGGAGGGTTCAATAATTCACCCCTCCACTTT
TRBJ2-7 | . | TRBV19 | TRBD1 | CASGDRGYEQYF | TGTGCCAGTGGGGACAGGGGGTACGAGCAGTACTTC